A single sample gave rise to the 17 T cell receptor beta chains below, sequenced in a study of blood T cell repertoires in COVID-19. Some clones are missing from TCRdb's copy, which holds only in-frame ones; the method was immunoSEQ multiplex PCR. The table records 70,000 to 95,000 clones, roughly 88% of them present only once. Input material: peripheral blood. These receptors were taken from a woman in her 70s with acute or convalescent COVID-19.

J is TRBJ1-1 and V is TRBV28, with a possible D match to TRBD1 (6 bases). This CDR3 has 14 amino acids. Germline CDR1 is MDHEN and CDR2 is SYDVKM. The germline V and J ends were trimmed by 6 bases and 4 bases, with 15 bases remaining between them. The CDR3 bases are TGTGCCAGCAGGCCCATAGTACAGGGCACTGAAGCTTTCTTT. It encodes CASRPIVQGTEAFF.

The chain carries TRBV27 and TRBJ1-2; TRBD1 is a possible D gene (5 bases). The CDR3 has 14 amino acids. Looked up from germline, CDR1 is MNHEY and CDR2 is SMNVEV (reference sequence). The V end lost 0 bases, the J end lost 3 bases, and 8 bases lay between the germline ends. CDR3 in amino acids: CASSLSAGHYGYTF. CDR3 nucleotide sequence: TGTGCCAGCAGTTTATCCGCGGGACACTATGGCTACACCTTC.

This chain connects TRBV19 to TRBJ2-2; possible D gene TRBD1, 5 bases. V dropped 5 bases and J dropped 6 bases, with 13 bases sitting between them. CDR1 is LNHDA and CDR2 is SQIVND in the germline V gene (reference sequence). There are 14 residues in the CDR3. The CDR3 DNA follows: TGTGCCAGTAGTTTTCAGGGCTTGGCCGGGGAGCTGTTTTTT. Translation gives CASSFQGLAGELFF.

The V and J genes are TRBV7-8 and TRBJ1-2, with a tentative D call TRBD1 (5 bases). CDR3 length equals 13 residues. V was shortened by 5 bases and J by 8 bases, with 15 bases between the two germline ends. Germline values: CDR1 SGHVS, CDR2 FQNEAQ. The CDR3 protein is CASSLVGGAGYTF. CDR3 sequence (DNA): TGTGCCAGCAGCCTAGTGGGGGGAGCGGGCTACACCTTC.

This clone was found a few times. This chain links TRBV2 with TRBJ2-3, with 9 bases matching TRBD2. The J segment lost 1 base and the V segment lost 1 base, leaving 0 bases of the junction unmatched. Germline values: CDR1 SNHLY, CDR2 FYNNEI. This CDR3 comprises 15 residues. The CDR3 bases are TGTGCCAGCAGTGAAGAGCGGGAGGGCACAGATACGCAGTATTTT. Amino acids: CASSEEREGTDTQYF.

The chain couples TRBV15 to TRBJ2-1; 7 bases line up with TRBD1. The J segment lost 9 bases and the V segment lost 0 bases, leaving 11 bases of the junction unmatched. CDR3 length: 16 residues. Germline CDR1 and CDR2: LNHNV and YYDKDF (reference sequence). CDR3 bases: TGTGCCACCAGCAGAGAACAGGGGTTAGTCTTCGGTGAGCAGTTCTTC. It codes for CATSREQGLVFGEQFF.

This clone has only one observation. CDR3: CASSSSGSGRTYEQYF. The CDR3 DNA reads TGCGCCAGCAGCTCGAGCGGGAGCGGGAGAACCTACGAGCAGTACTTC. This chain joins TRBV5-1 and TRBJ2-7, with 8 bases fitting TRBD2. The CDR3 runs to 16 residues. The trim removed 3 bases at V and 2 bases at J, leaving 10 bases unmatched. CDR1 and CDR2 from the germline V gene are SGHRS and YFSETQ.

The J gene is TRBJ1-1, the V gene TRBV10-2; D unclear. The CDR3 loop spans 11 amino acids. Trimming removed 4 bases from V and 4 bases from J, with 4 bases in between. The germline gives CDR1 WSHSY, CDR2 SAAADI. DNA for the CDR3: TGCGCCAGCAGTGTCTTCACTGAAGCTTTCTTT. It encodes CASSVFTEAFF.

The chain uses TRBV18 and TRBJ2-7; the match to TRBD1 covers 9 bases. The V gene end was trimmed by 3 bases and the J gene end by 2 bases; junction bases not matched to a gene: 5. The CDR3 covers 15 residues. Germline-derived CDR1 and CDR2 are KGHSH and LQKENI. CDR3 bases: TGTGCCAGCTCACCCGTGGACAGGGGCCCCTACGAGCAGTACTTC. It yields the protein CASSPVDRGPYEQYF.

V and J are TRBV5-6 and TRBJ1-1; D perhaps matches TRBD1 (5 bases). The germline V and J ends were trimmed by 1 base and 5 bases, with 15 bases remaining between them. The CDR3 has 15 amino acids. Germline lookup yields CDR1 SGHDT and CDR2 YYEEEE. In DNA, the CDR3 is TGTGCCAGCAGCTTGACAGGTCTTGCGAAAACTGAAGCTTTCTTT. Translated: CASSLTGLAKTEAFF.

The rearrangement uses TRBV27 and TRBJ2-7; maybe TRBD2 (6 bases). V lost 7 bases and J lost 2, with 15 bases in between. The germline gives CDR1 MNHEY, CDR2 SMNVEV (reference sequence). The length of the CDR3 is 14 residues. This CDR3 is CASKPPGVPYEQYF. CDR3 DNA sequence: TGTGCCAGCAAACCGCCGGGGGTCCCCTACGAGCAGTACTTC.

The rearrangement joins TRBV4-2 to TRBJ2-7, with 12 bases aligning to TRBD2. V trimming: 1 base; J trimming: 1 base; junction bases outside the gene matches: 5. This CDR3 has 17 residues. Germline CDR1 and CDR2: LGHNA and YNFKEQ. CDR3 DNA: TGTGCCAGCAGCCAAGTCCTAGCGGGAGGGAAGTCCTACGAGCAGTACTTC. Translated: CASSQVLAGGKSYEQYF.

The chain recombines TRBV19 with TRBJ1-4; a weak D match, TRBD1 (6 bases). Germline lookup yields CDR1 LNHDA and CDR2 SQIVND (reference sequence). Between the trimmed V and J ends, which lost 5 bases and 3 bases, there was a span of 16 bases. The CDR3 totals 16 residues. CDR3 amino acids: CASSAHRDSSNEKLFF. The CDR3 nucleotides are TGTGCCAGTAGTGCCCACAGGGATTCATCTAATGAAAAACTGTTTTTT.

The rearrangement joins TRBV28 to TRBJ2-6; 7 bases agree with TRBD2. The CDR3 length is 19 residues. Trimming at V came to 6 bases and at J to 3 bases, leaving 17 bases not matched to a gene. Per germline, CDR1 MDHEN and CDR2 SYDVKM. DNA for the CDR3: TGTGCCAGCAGCTGGGGGGGGAATAGGCTCTACTTTGGGGCCAACGTCCTGACTTTC. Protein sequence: CASSWGGNRLYFGANVLTF.

CDR3 coding DNA: TGTGCCAGCAGCTTGCGACTAGCGGGCACAGATACGCAGTATTTT. This translates into CASSLRLAGTDTQYF. This chain connects TRBV5-4 to TRBJ2-3; 9 bases agree with TRBD2. This CDR3 has 15 amino acids. Looked up from germline, CDR1 is SGHNT and CDR2 is YYREEE (reference sequence). J gave up 1 base and V 1 base, and 1 base lay outside the gene matches.

The CDR3 loop is CASRSGQLIGDTQYF. CDR3 nucleotide sequence: TGTGCCAGCAGGTCCGGACAGCTTATTGGAGATACGCAGTATTTT. This chain uses TRBV6-5 with TRBJ2-3; D is possibly TRBD1 (6 bases). The germline V gene has CDR1 MNHEY and CDR2 SVGAGI. V lost 6 bases and J lost 5, with 18 bases in between. This CDR3 is built from 15 residues.

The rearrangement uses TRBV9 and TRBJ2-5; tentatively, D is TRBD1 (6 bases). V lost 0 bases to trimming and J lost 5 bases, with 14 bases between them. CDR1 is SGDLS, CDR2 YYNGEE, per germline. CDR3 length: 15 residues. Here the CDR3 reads CASSVEQGIGETQYF. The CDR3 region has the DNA TGTGCCAGCAGCGTAGAACAGGGAATCGGGGAGACCCAGTACTTC.